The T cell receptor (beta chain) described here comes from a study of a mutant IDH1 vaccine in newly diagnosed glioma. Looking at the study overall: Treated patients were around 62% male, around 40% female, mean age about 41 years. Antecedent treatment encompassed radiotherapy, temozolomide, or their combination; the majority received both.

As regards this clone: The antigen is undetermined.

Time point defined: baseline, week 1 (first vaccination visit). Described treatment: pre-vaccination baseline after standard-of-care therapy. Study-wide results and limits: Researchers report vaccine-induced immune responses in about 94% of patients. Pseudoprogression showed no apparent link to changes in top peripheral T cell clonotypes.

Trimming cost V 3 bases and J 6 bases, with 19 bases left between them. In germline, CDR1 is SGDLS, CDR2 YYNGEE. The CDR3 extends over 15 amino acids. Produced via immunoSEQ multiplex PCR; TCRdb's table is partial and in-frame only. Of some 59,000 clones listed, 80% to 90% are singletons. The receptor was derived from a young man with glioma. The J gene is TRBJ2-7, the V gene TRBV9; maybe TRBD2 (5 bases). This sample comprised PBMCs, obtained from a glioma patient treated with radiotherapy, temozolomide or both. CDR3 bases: TGTGCCAGCAGCGCTTCCCTGAATGTACTAGGCGAGCAGTACTTC. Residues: CASSASLNVLGEQYF.